The T cell receptor (beta chain) under discussion was sequenced for a study of T cell responses to AZD1222 COVID-19 vaccine (dated by TCRdb to the early 2020s). Regarding the complete study: TCR sequencing covered over 230 trial participants: 207 given two doses of AZD1222 and approximately 26 given two doses of MenACWY control vaccine. Enrollment into the trials was organized by age into subgroups of 18-55, 56-69 and 70-plus years, and those subgroups contained approximately 160, 26 and 62 TCR-sequenced participants, respectively. The study at large found these results: In the small 56-69-year group, the increase in depth fell short of significance, most likely because of low power. Because no day 14 peak-response samples were available, the repertoires could be characterized only after the peak T cell response. Reportedly, almost half of the unique spike-specific TCRs recognized epitopes lying outside the regions that are mutated in the B.1.351 and B.1.1.7 variants. Participants were mostly white British, with more females than males. The authors suggested clonal diversity may have been underestimated. CD4 TCRs associated with the vaccine covered the entire spike protein, and the dominant responses were in regions 160-218 and 743-854. Spike-specific TCR breadth and depth rose significantly after two AZD1222 doses compared with day 0 and with MenACWY recipients. Conclusions about previously exposed vaccinees are limited, since just 5 to 7 AZD1222 recipients were seropositive for SARS-CoV-2 at baseline.

The time point label corresponds to: baseline before first vaccination. The treatment or condition label of this sample denotes: meningococcal conjugate vaccine given as trial control. The vaccinee samples were drawn from two UK trials, COV001 and COV002, one of which was a single-blind randomized controlled phase 2/3 trial testing AZD1222 (ChAdOx1 nCoV-19) in healthy adults. For TCRbeta chain sequencing, PBMC samples from trial participants were taken at day 0 and at day 28 after the second dose. About this clone itself: The specificity of this receptor is unknown. Nothing much larger sits one base from this clone, and base qualities are not available.

V loses 4 bases, J loses 8 bases, and the germline ends lie 15 bases apart. CDR1 and CDR2, looked up from the germline V gene, are SGHTS and YDEGEE. Spanning cysteine to phenylalanine, the CDR3 consists of 14 amino acids. This entry keeps only the CDR3 DNA: 42 bases, framed from base 1. The CDR3 regions of human TCRbeta chains were analyzed by immunosequencing. In the authors' own workflow: Repertoire TCRs were checked for matches against a reference library of SARS-CoV-2-specific TCRs that had been generated using the MIRA antigen-specificity platform. Breadth was defined as the fraction of unique TCRs that were SARS-CoV-2-associated, and depth was defined as the fraction of total T cells that were SARS-CoV-2-associated. Using the MIRA data, each spike-specific TCR was mapped to the spike region that the TCR reacts to and placed in a CD4 or CD8 class. Log10-transformed breadth and depth values were compared by one-way ANOVA with Sidak's multiple comparisons tests. The table was pulled from immuneACCESS by TCRdb, which kept in-frame rearrangements only. Such tables lose some clones; where checked, under half of the loss comes from unresolved V genes, and the rest has no known cause. That table gives V, J and clone size, and the DNA gave D and trimming. The sample table holds about 140,000 clones, of which approximately 95% were seen once. The ten largest clones take up 0.7% to 1% of the sample.

The input for sequencing was peripheral blood, taken on day 0 of MenACWY control vaccination. This sequence uses TRBV5-8 and TRBJ1-4; a confident D gene designation cannot be given. This sequence was found in an adult in good health. The CDR3 here reads CASSPGARREKLFF. The sequence in DNA is TGTGCCAGCAGCCCCGGAGCGCGGAGAGAAAAACTGTTTTTT. Reference TRBV5-8 and TRBJ1-4 proteins supply the regions before and after the CDR3; the full variable domain is: EAGVTQSPTHLIKTRGQQATLRCSPISGHTSVYWYQQALGLGLQFLLWYDEGEERNRGNFPPRFSGRQFPNYSSELNVNALELEDSALYLCASSPGARREKLFFGSGTQLSVL.